This is a list of T cell receptor beta chains from one sample in a study of breast tumors, draining lymph nodes, adjacent tissues. Each CDR3 protein gets one entry after TCRdb re-called the multiplex PCR reads with MiXCR. The data show some 250,000 distinct CDR3 sequences, under 40% seen once. Sequencing was carried out using axillary lymph node tissue. The receptors were sampled from a female donor with breast cancer. Some clones in this sample may be carry-over from other donors' samples. Both conserved end residues are part of each CDR3. The D gene is left open where the match is weak. Clone size is stated in some rows and not others, as once, few, many or a class when expanded.

d_gene	j_gene	v_gene	abundance	CDR3nt	CDR3aa
TRBD2	TRBJ2-2	TRBV12-3/TRBV12-4	NA	TGTGCCAGCAGCCCACAAGCGGGGGGGCACGCCGGGGAGCTGTTTTTT	CASSPQAGGHAGELFF
TRBD1	TRBJ1-2	TRBV5-4	many	TGTGCCAGCAGCTTTGGGACAGGGGCTCGTGGTGGCTACACCTTC	CASSFGTGARGGYTF
TRBD2	TRBJ2-7	TRBV11-2	NA	TGTGCCAGCAGCAATTTAGCGGGGTCATACGAGCGGTACTTC	CASSNLAGSYERYF
TRBD1	TRBJ2-6	TRBV9	NA	TGTGCCAGCAGCTACCTGACAGGGGCTCTGGGCTCTGGGGCCAACGTCCTGACTTTC	CASSYLTGALGSGANVLTF
NA	TRBJ2-3	TRBV7-2	many	TGTGCCACCCAGGGTGGGGGCACAGATACGCAGTATTTT	CATQGGGTDTQYF
TRBD1	TRBJ1-5	TRBV19	NA	TGCGCCAGTAGCACGACAGGGTCCCGGCATTTT	CASSTTGSRHF
NA	TRBJ2-7	TRBV2	many	TGTGCCAGCAGCCGGACTATAACCTACGAGCAGTACTTC	CASSRTITYEQYF
NA	TRBJ2-7	TRBV20-1	NA	TGCAGTGCCAGCAGCGTCCAACAGGGATCCTACGAGCAGTACTTC	CSASSVQQGSYEQYF
TRBD1	TRBJ1-5	TRBV9	NA	TGTGCCAGCAGCGTAGCGGGACAGAGACAAGAGACCCAGCATTTT	CASSVAGQRQETQHF
TRBD1	TRBJ1-4	TRBV20-1	many	TGCAGTGCTTACGGGGCGACAGGGGTCGGAGAAAAACTGTTTTTT	CSAYGATGVGEKLFF
NA	TRBJ2-7	TRBV15	many	TGTGCCACCACCTCTCGGGGCGACGAGCAGTACTTC	CATTSRGDEQYF
TRBD2	TRBJ2-2	TRBV7-9	many	TGTGCCAGCAGCTCGAAGGTACTAGCGGGAGCGAACACCGGGGAGCTGTTTTTT	CASSSKVLAGANTGELFF
NA	TRBJ2-3	TRBV2	many	TGTGCCAGCAGTGATCGGGGGAGCCCAGATACGCAGTATTTT	CASSDRGSPDTQYF
TRBD2	TRBJ2-3	TRBV7-9	many	TGTGCCAGCAGCCCTCCAGGTGGCGGGAGGGCGACAGATACGCAGTATTTT	CASSPPGGGRATDTQYF
NA	TRBJ1-4	TRBV15	NA	TGTGCCACCGCTGGCCCTAATGAAAGACTGTTTTTT	CATAGPNERLFF
NA	TRBJ2-7	TRBV18	many	TGTGCCAGCTCACCTCAGGTCTCCTACGAGCAGTACTTC	CASSPQVSYEQYF
NA	TRBJ1-1	TRBV9	NA	TGTGCCAGCAGCCCAACAGGTTTAGGCACTGAAGCTTTCTTT	CASSPTGLGTEAFF
NA	TRBJ2-3	TRBV20-1	many	TGCAGTGCTAGTCTCACCGGCGCCGGGCAGTATTTT	CSASLTGAGQYF
NA	TRBJ1-2	TRBV2	NA	TGTGCCAGCAAGGACCAAGCGAACATGGTAGGGGGCTACACCTTC	CASKDQANMVGGYTF
NA	TRBJ2-1	TRBV12-5	many	TGTGCTAGTGGTTCGACTCTATGGCGGAGCTCCTACAATGAGCAGTTCTTC	CASGSTLWRSSYNEQFF
TRBD1	TRBJ2-3	TRBV7-9	many	TGTGCCAGCACCCCGGGACAGGAGGGTCTAGCGACAGATACGCAGTATTTT	CASTPGQEGLATDTQYF
NA	TRBJ2-1	TRBV4-3	many	TGCGCCAGCAGCCAGTCGCCTAGCAGGCCCTTGCTTAATGAGCAGTTCTTC	CASSQSPSRPLLNEQFF
NA	TRBJ2-7	TRBV6-1	NA	TGTGCCAGCAGTGAAACGGGACAACGCTACGAGCAGTACTTC	CASSETGQRYEQYF
TRBD1	TRBJ2-7	TRBV4-1	many	TGCGCCAGCAGCCAGCACAGGGGTTACGAGCAGTACTTC	CASSQHRGYEQYF
TRBD1	TRBJ1-1	TRBV11-2	NA	TGTGCCAGCAGCTTGGACAGGGGGGTCACTGAAGCTTTCTTT	CASSLDRGVTEAFF
TRBD2	TRBJ2-5	TRBV7-2	NA	TGCGCCAGCAGCTTGGTAGCCCCCGGGAGGGAGGACCAGTACTTC	CASSLVAPGREDQYF
NA	TRBJ1-6	TRBV19	NA	TGTGCCAGTATGCTAGGGGCCGGGAATTCACCCCTCCACTTT	CASMLGAGNSPLHF
TRBD1	TRBJ1-2	TRBV20-1	many	TGCAGTGCGGACAGGACCGGAGGCTATGGCTACACCTTC	CSADRTGGYGYTF
TRBD2	TRBJ2-7	TRBV10-3	many	TGTGCCATCAGTGACAAGAGGACTAGCGGGGTCAGGGAGCAGTACTTC	CAISDKRTSGVREQYF
NA	TRBJ2-1	TRBV7-2	many	TGTGCCAGCAGCTTGTCTCACGTACACTCCTACAATGAGCAGTTCTTC	CASSLSHVHSYNEQFF
NA	TRBJ2-3	TRBV29-1	many	TGCAGCGTTCGCACAGGGATTGGCACAGATACGCAGTATTTT	CSVRTGIGTDTQYF
TRBD2	TRBJ2-1	TRBV6-6	few	TGTGCCAGCAAGCCCGCCCTAGCGGGAGGGCACTACAATGAGCAGTTCTTC	CASKPALAGGHYNEQFF
NA	TRBJ2-7	TRBV28	many	TGTGCCAGCAGTTTATTCCGACTTGTCCCCTACGAGCAGTACTTC	CASSLFRLVPYEQYF
NA	TRBJ2-5	TRBV20-1	NA	TGCAGTGCTGCTCGGGTCGGCGGGGAGACCCAGTACTTC	CSAARVGGETQYF
TRBD1	TRBJ1-4	TRBV6-5	NA	TGTGCCAGCACCAGCCCAGGGGGAGAAAAACTGTTTTTT	CASTSPGGEKLFF
NA	TRBJ2-2	TRBV7-2	many	TGTGCCAGCACCACCGCGGGCGCCGGGGAGCTGTTTTTT	CASTTAGAGELFF
NA	TRBJ1-1	TRBV29-1	NA	TGCAGCGTTGATCGTTTGAACACTGAAGCTTTCTTT	CSVDRLNTEAFF
NA	TRBJ2-5	TRBV10-3	many	TGTGCCATCAGTTACGGGGGAGAGAAAGAGACCCAGTACTTC	CAISYGGEKETQYF
NA	TRBJ2-7	TRBV15	NA	TGTGCCACCAGCAGGGGCCGGGACTTCACCTACGAGCAGTACTTC	CATSRGRDFTYEQYF
TRBD2	TRBJ2-5	TRBV12-3/TRBV12-4	NA	TGTGCCAGCAGTTTAGCGCGGCTAGCGGGGGGGCAAGTAGGAGAGACCCAGTACTTC	CASSLARLAGGQVGETQYF
TRBD2	TRBJ2-3	TRBV4-2	many	TGTGCCAGCAGCCAAGAGACTAGCGGGGGCACAGATACGCAGTATTTT	CASSQETSGGTDTQYF
NA	TRBJ1-6	TRBV6-5	many	TGTGCCAGCAGTTACAGAGGCGATGTAGATTCACCCCTCCACTTT	CASSYRGDVDSPLHF
NA	TRBJ1-3	TRBV10-3	few	TGTGCCATCAGTGACCTCTTACGGAGCTCTGGAAACACCATATATTTT	CAISDLLRSSGNTIYF
TRBD1	TRBJ1-3	TRBV19	many	TGTGCCAGTAGGGCCGGGACAGAGAACTCTGGAAACACCATATATTTT	CASRAGTENSGNTIYF
TRBD2	TRBJ2-1	TRBV10-1	NA	TGCGCCAGCAGTGAGTTTAGCGGGGGGTCCTACAATGAGCAGTTCTTC	CASSEFSGGSYNEQFF
NA	TRBJ1-4	TRBV20-1	NA	TGCAGTGCTCGGAACCGGGACTACTCCTCGTTTTTT	CSARNRDYSSFF
NA	TRBJ1-5	TRBV5-1	many	TGCGCCAGCAGCTTTGGGCAAGTTCCCGGGGAGCCCCAGCATTTT	CASSFGQVPGEPQHF
TRBD1	TRBJ1-6	TRBV7-3	NA	TGTGCCAGCAGCGTACGACAGGGGGGCCGCCTCCACTTT	CASSVRQGGRLHF
TRBD2	TRBJ2-1	TRBV7-6	many	TGTGCCAGCACGCGGGGGGGCTCCTACAATGAGCAGTTCTTC	CASTRGGSYNEQFF
NA	TRBJ1-2	TRBV25-1	many	TGTGCCAGCAGTGGACAGGAGACTAACTATGGCTACACCTTC	CASSGQETNYGYTF
NA	TRBJ2-3	TRBV11-2	many	TGTGCCAGCAGCTTACGTAGGTCTAGCGACTCCACAGATACGCAGTATTTT	CASSLRRSSDSTDTQYF
NA	TRBJ1-3	TRBV10-3	many	TGTGCCATCGCCGACAGCGGGGGGCAAGGAAACACCATATATTTT	CAIADSGGQGNTIYF
TRBD2	TRBJ2-3	TRBV2	NA	TGTGCCAGCAGTGTTTCAGGACTGGGGAGGGCAGATACGCAGTATTTT	CASSVSGLGRADTQYF
TRBD1	TRBJ1-2	TRBV7-9	many	TGTGCCAGCAGCTTAGCCGGGACAGGGAATGGCTACACCTTC	CASSLAGTGNGYTF